This T cell receptor beta chain was recorded in a study of T-cell memory formation after mild COVID-19. Study-wide background: Largely donor-specific TCR clusters were found.

Comment on this clonotype: Its antigen is not known.

Regarding the study as a whole: Contracting CD4+ clones sat mainly in CM and EM; CD8+ in EMRA. Clones contracting day 15 to 85 were balanced CD4/CD8; later expanders leaned CD4+.

From the 5' RACE reads, TCRdb called clonotypes with MiXCR, one entry per CDR3 protein. This table has about 200,000 distinct CDR3 sequences, 9% to 10% appearing once. The specimen was PBMCs or a T cell subset sorted from them (not recorded which). This TCR came from a man between 18 and 29 years old who had mild COVID-19 (a few samples of this study predate the infection). Cell type and time point are not known.

This CDR3 is CASSQYRGSYGYTF. The CDR3 coding sequence is TGTGCCAGCAGCCAGTACAGGGGTTCCTATGGCTACACCTTC. The chain has TRBV3-1 and TRBJ1-2; TRBD1 matches 7 bases. The CDR3 is 14 residues long. The V gene end was trimmed by 3 bases and the J gene end by 4 bases; junction bases not matched to a gene: 5. Germline CDR1 reads LGHDT; CDR2 reads YNNKEL (reference sequence).